The 32 T cell receptor beta chains in this list originate from one sample, sequenced in a study of shared clonotypes between healthy human individuals. Data came from immunoSEQ multiplex PCR; TCRdb stores just in-frame clones and leaves some out. The data hold 980,000 or so clones, with approximately 80% observed a single time. Source material: memory CD4+ T cells sorted from blood. Subset defined: CD45RA-negative fraction. The receptors originated from a man younger than 30 in good health.

This chain links TRBV10-3 with TRBJ2-3, with a possible D match to TRBD2 (5 bases). V shed 6 bases and J shed 5 bases, with 12 bases lying between them. The V gene's germline CDR1 is ENHRY and CDR2 SYGVKD. The length of the CDR3 is 13 residues. The CDR3 protein is CAISMGAGDTQYF. In nucleotides, the CDR3 is TGTGCCATCAGCATGGGTGCGGGAGATACGCAGTATTTT.

In this sample, this clone turned up a few times. This rearrangement joins TRBV6-6 to TRBJ2-7; no clear D gene. Germline V gene sequence: CDR1 MNHNY, CDR2 SVGAGI (reference sequence). Trimming stripped 5 bases from V and 3 bases from J, with 8 bases between. This CDR3 is 12 amino acids long. The CDR3 protein is CASSAQLYEQYF. The CDR3 bases are TGTGCCAGCAGTGCCCAGCTCTACGAGCAGTACTTC.

This chain uses TRBV30 with TRBJ2-3; 8 bases match TRBD2. The CDR3 is 14 amino acids. Germline CDR1 is GTSNPN and CDR2 is SVGIG (reference sequence). V lost 6 bases, J lost 3 bases, and 8 bases stayed unmatched. CDR3 sequence (DNA): TGTGCCTGTACCGGGACTAGTCAAACAGATACGCAGTATTTT. It specifies CACTGTSQTDTQYF.

The chain links TRBV10-3 to TRBJ2-1; 7 nucleotides agree with TRBD1. This CDR3 contains 13 residues. Unmatched junction bases numbered 3, after V lost 7 bases and J lost 3 bases. Germline V gene lookup returns CDR1 ENHRY and CDR2 SYGVKD. CDR3 sequence reads: CAIKGQLYNEQFF. Here the CDR3 DNA reads TGTGCCATCAAGGGACAGCTCTACAATGAGCAGTTCTTC.

This clone was picked up many times. The sample carries other DNA sequences with the same CDR3. The chain has TRBV5-4 and TRBJ1-2; tentatively, D is TRBD1 (6 bases). V was shortened by 3 bases and J by 2 bases, with 14 bases between the two germline ends. The V gene's germline CDR1 is SGHNT and CDR2 YYREEE (reference sequence). The CDR3 has 15 amino acids. The CDR3 spells CASSSLWGGNYGYTF. CDR3 coding DNA: TGTGCCAGCAGCTCCCTATGGGGGGGCAACTATGGCTACACCTTC.

V gene TRBV2 combines with J gene TRBJ2-7; 9 nucleotides align to TRBD2. CDR1 and CDR2 from the germline V gene are SNHLY and FYNNEI. CDR3 length equals 16 residues. V gave up 5 bases and J gave up 0 bases; unmatched junction bases: 8. The CDR3: CASSPVGSGSSYEQYF. In DNA form, the CDR3 reads TGTGCCAGCAGTCCGGTCGGTAGCGGGAGCTCCTACGAGCAGTACTTC.

V is TRBV29-1 and J is TRBJ1-5; tentative D call: TRBD1 (6 bases). Germline loops: CDR1 SQVTM, CDR2 ANQGSEA. V was shortened by 7 bases and J by 2 bases, with 15 bases between the two germline ends. The CDR3 runs 14 residues. CDR3 residues: CSATGSGGNQPQHF. CDR3 nucleotide sequence: TGCAGCGCCACAGGGTCGGGCGGCAATCAGCCCCAGCATTTT.

The chain joins TRBV28 to TRBJ2-7, with D perhaps matching TRBD1 or TRBD2 (5 bases each). This CDR3 is 17 amino acids long. Germline CDR1 is MDHEN and CDR2 is SYDVKM. Trimming stripped 4 bases from V and 3 bases from J, with 22 bases between. DNA for the CDR3: TGTGCCAGCAGTTCCTGGGGGTTGGGGTTCGCCCTCTACGAGCAGTACTTC. This codes for CASSSWGLGFALYEQYF.

J is TRBJ1-1 and V is TRBV14; D perhaps matches TRBD1 (6 bases). Germline lookup yields CDR1 SGHDN and CDR2 FVKESK. The CDR3 totals 15 residues. V dropped 0 bases and J dropped 6 bases, with 14 bases sitting between them. This CDR3 reads CASSQDLTGRSEAFF. The CDR3 DNA is TGTGCCAGCAGCCAAGATTTAACAGGGCGATCTGAAGCTTTCTTT.

Note on this clone: At the DNA level, this CDR3 is encoded by other sequences in the same sample as well. This chain uses TRBV6-6 with TRBJ2-7; D perhaps matches TRBD2 (6 bases). The germline CDR1 and CDR2 sequences are MNHNY and SVGAGI (reference sequence). The V and J ends lost 2 bases and 3 bases respectively, with 8 bases between them. This CDR3 spans 13 amino acids. CDR3 loop: CASSYGRGYEQYF. The CDR3 DNA reads TGTGCCAGCAGTTACGGGCGGGGCTACGAGCAGTACTTC.

CDR3 residues: CASSQGRATSTDTQYF. CDR3 coding DNA: TGCGCCAGCAGCCAAGGAAGGGCAACTAGCACAGATACGCAGTATTTT. J is TRBJ2-3 and V is TRBV4-1; D remains ambiguous. The V end lost 1 base, the J end lost 0 bases, and 11 bases lay between the germline ends. CDR3 length: 16 residues. CDR1 and CDR2 from the germline V gene are MGHRA and YSYEKL.

The table lists this clone with many counts. The J gene is TRBJ2-1, the V gene TRBV4-3; possibly TRBD2 for D (6 bases). This CDR3 has 16 residues. The germline gives CDR1 LGHNA, CDR2 YSLEER. The V gene lost 0 bases and the J gene lost 10 bases, with 19 bases spanning the gap. CDR3 protein: CASSQDPSAGFLEQFF. As DNA, the CDR3 is TGCGCCAGCAGCCAAGATCCTAGCGCCGGCTTCTTAGAGCAGTTCTTC.

The chain couples TRBV2 to TRBJ1-2; D remains ambiguous. Germline V lookup: CDR1 SNHLY, CDR2 FYNNEI. The length of the CDR3 is 13 residues. Trimming shortened V by 2 bases and J by 2 bases, and 6 bases separated the two germline ends. CDR3 bases: TGTGCCAGCAGTGAAACCCGGAACTATGGCTACACCTTC. Protein sequence: CASSETRNYGYTF.

The genes are TRBV5-1 and TRBJ2-5, with D perhaps TRBD2 (6 bases). The CDR3 extends over 15 amino acids. V was cut by 4 bases and J by 5 bases, with 18 bases left in between. CDR1 and CDR2 from the germline V gene are SGHRS and YFSETQ. The chain's CDR3 is CASSRGDGERETQYF. The CDR3 coding sequence is TGCGCCAGCAGCCGCGGGGATGGGGAGAGGGAGACCCAGTACTTC.

V is TRBV6-1 and J is TRBJ2-2; D perhaps matches TRBD1 (5 bases). From germline, CDR1 is MNHNS and CDR2 SASEGT. The ends were cut back, 7 bases at V and 4 bases at J, with 13 bases in the middle. This CDR3 is 14 amino acids long. The CDR3 nucleotides read TGTGCCAGCACAGGGATCCCGGGCACCGGGGAGCTGTTTTTT. Protein: CASTGIPGTGELFF.

This clone was observed a single time. The identical CDR3 is also encoded by other nucleotide sequences in the sample. The chain couples TRBV9 to TRBJ2-3, with 8 bases identical to TRBD2. CDR1 and CDR2 (germline): SGDLS, YYNGEE. The V segment lost 1 base and the J segment 0 bases; nucleotides outside the gene matches: 1. The CDR3 loop spans 15 amino acids. CDR3 loop: CASSVSSGSTDTQYF. As DNA, the CDR3 is TGTGCCAGCAGCGTATCTAGCGGGAGCACAGATACGCAGTATTTT.

The CDR3 protein is CASSLGGRVNDEQYF. The CDR3 DNA reads as TGTGCCAGCAGCTTGGGGGGCAGGGTAAACGACGAGCAGTACTTC. The gene calls are TRBV13 and TRBJ2-7, with D possibly being TRBD1 or TRBD2 (6 bases each). The CDR3 extends over 15 amino acids. CDR1 is PRHDT, CDR2 FYEKMQ, per germline (reference sequence). V lost 3 bases and J 5 bases, leaving 17 bases between the germline ends.

CDR3 region: CASTHVRGSYEQYF. The CDR3 DNA follows: TGTGCCAGCACCCATGTCAGGGGCTCCTACGAGCAGTACTTC. The chain carries TRBV21-1 and TRBJ2-7; whether TRBD1, the table's D call, matches the DNA was not checked. TRBV21-1 corresponds to a pseudogene. CDR3 length: 14 residues.

The rearrangement uses TRBV27 and TRBJ2-1, with D possibly TRBD2 on 6 matching bases. The V and J ends lost 2 bases and 8 bases respectively, with 13 bases between them. CDR1 and CDR2 from the germline V gene are MNHEY and SMNVEV (reference sequence). The CDR3 is made up of 14 amino acids. The DNA for the CDR3 is TGTGCCAGCAGTTTAGTCCGGGGGTGGGATGAGCAGTTCTTC. Amino acid sequence: CASSLVRGWDEQFF.

CDR3 residues: CSVESGQGRNTEAFF. The CDR3 DNA follows: TGCAGCGTTGAATCTGGACAGGGGCGGAACACTGAAGCTTTCTTT. V usage is TRBV29-1 and J usage is TRBJ1-1, with 9 bases aligning to TRBD1. This CDR3 spans 15 amino acids. Trimming cost V 2 bases and J 1 base; bases outside gene matches: 5. The germline gives CDR1 SQVTM, CDR2 ANQGSEA.

As to this clone: Other DNA sequences from this sample encode an identical CDR3 as well. The chain couples TRBV7-2 to TRBJ2-1; 8 nucleotides line up with TRBD2. This CDR3 has 14 amino acids. V shed 2 bases, J shed 6 bases, and the junction held 3 bases outside the gene matches. Germline V gives CDR1 SGHTA, CDR2 FQGNSA. Here the CDR3 reads CASSLRAGANEQFF. The CDR3 bases are TGTGCCAGCAGCTTAAGAGCGGGGGCCAATGAGCAGTTCTTC. The full variable domain, its missing parts supplied by reference TRBV7-2 and TRBJ2-1, is GAGVSQSPSNKVTEKGKDVELRCDPISGHTALYWYRQSLGQGLEFLIYFQGNSAPDKSGLPSDRFSAERTGGSVSTLTIQRTQQEDSAVYLCASSLRAGANEQFFGPGTRLTVL.

The rearrangement links TRBV15 to TRBJ2-3, with 9 bases aligning to TRBD2. Germline V CDR1 and CDR2: LNHNV, YYDKDF (reference sequence). The CDR3 has 16 amino acids. The ends lost 3 bases at V and 0 bases at J; junction bases unmatched: 4. The CDR3 loop reads CATSSSGGRSTDTQYF. The CDR3 coding sequence is TGTGCCACCAGCAGCAGCGGGGGGCGGAGCACAGATACGCAGTATTTT.

The rearrangement uses TRBV21-1 and TRBJ2-3. TRBV21-1 is recorded as a pseudogene. The CDR3 covers 13 residues. This chain's CDR3 is CASGWTFTDTQYF. Here the CDR3 DNA reads TGTGCCAGCGGATGGACCTTCACAGATACGCAGTATTTT.

The chain couples TRBV7-2 to TRBJ2-7; D is unresolved. V lost 5 bases to trimming and J lost 6 bases, with 17 bases between them. The CDR3 loop spans 14 amino acids. The V gene's germline CDR1 is SGHTA and CDR2 FQGNSA. CDR3 nucleotide sequence: TGTGCCAGCAGCCCCGTTTGGTTGGGCGCCGAGCAGTACTTC. The encoded protein is CASSPVWLGAEQYF. Filled out from reference TRBV7-2 and TRBJ2-7, the complete variable domain reads GAGVSQSPSNKVTEKGKDVELRCDPISGHTALYWYRQSLGQGLEFLIYFQGNSAPDKSGLPSDRFSAERTGGSVSTLTIQRTQQEDSAVYLCASSPVWLGAEQYFGPGTRLTVT.

V and J are TRBV5-1 and TRBJ2-5, with a possible D match to TRBD2 (5 bases). CDR1 SGHRS and CDR2 YFSETQ come from the germline V gene. CDR3 length: 16 amino acids. Trimming removed 0 bases at V and 2 bases at J, with 14 bases between. The CDR3 DNA reads as TGCGCCAGCAGCTTGGGTAAACTAGTATCTCAAGAGACCCAGTACTTC. It codes for CASSLGKLVSQETQYF.

The chain employs TRBV7-9 and TRBJ2-5, with 9 bases fitting TRBD2. The V gene end was trimmed by 5 bases and the J gene end by 5 bases; junction bases not matched to a gene: 9. CDR3 size: 15 residues. The V gene's germline CDR1 is SEHNR and CDR2 FQNEAQ (reference sequence). This CDR3 is CASSIPAGGRETQYF. Written as DNA, the CDR3 is TGTGCCAGCAGCATCCCAGCGGGGGGACGGGAGACCCAGTACTTC.

This clone was detected once. The chain is built from TRBV7-8 and TRBJ2-3; D not resolved. The CDR3 contains 13 residues. Germline assignment: CDR1 SGHVS and CDR2 FQNEAQ. Trimming removed 6 bases at V and 2 bases at J, with 9 bases between. Written as DNA, the CDR3 is TGTGCCAGCAGATATCCCTTCACAGATACGCAGTATTTT. It translates to CASRYPFTDTQYF.

J is TRBJ2-3 and V is TRBV30; the D gene is possibly TRBD2 (6 bases). CDR3 size: 16 residues. In germline, CDR1 is GTSNPN, CDR2 SVGIG (reference sequence). V was cut by 3 bases and J by 0 bases, with 16 bases left in between. CDR3 protein: CAWSRPRRGSTDTQYF. DNA for the CDR3: TGTGCCTGGAGCCGCCCCCGGCGGGGAAGCACAGATACGCAGTATTTT.

This clone was detected many times. This CDR3 is also generated by other DNA sequences in the sample. The V and J genes are TRBV10-3 and TRBJ1-2; possible D gene TRBD1, 6 bases. V lost 4 bases, J lost 8 bases, and 11 bases lay in between. The CDR3 consists of 12 residues. The germline V gene encodes CDR1 ENHRY and CDR2 SYGVKD. The CDR3 DNA is TGTGCCATCAGTGGATCGGGGGGCGGCTACACCTTC. Its protein is CAISGSGGGYTF.

There are many counts of this clone. DNA for the CDR3: TGTGCCAGCAGTTCCCAGAACCCCCCCGGACAGCGCGGACGGTCACCCCTCCACTTT. This translates into CASSSQNPPGQRGRSPLHF. This chain uses TRBV27 with TRBJ1-6, with D possibly TRBD1 on 6 matching bases. Looked up from germline, CDR1 is MNHEY and CDR2 is SMNVEV (reference sequence). The CDR3 loop spans 19 amino acids. V dropped 4 bases and J dropped 10 bases, with 29 bases sitting between them.

In its sample, this clone was seen a few times. The rearrangement uses TRBV5-1 and TRBJ1-4; D is undetermined. Germline V CDR1 and CDR2: SGHRS, YFSETQ. CDR3 length: 15 amino acids. Trimming removed 0 bases at V and 0 bases at J, with 6 bases between. In nucleotides, the CDR3 is TGCGCCAGCAGCTTGGTTACCTCAACTAATGAAAAACTGTTTTTT. As protein: CASSLVTSTNEKLFF.

About this clone: This sample includes further DNA sequences coding for the same CDR3. The rearrangement uses TRBV30 and TRBJ1-2; D not resolved. Germline V gene sequence: CDR1 GTSNPN, CDR2 SVGIG (reference sequence). This CDR3 has 12 amino acids. V was cut by 3 bases and J by 1 base, with 6 bases left in between. This CDR3 reads CAWSPDNYGYTF. CDR3 DNA sequence: TGTGCCTGGAGCCCTGATAACTATGGCTACACCTTC. The complete variable domain, with remaining parts taken from reference TRBV30 and TRBJ1-2, reads SQTIHQWPATLVQPVGSPLSLECTVEGTSNPNLYWYRQAAGRGLQLLFYSVGIGQISSEVPQNLSASRPQDRQFILSSKKLLLSDSGFYLCAWSPDNYGYTFGSGTRLTVV.